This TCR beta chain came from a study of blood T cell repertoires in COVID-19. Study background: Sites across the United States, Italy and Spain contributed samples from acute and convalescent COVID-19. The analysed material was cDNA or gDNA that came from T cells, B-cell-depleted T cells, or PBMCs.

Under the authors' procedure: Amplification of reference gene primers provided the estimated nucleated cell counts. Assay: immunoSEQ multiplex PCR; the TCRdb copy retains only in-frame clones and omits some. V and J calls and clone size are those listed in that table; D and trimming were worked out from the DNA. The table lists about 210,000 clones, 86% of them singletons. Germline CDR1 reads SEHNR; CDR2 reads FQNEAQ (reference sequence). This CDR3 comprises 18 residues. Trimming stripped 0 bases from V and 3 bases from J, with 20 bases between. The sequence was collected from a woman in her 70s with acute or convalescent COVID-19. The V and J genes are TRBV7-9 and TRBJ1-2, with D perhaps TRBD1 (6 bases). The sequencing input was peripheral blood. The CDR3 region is CASSLALGTSGGYYGYTF. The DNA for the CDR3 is TGTGCCAGCAGCTTAGCGCTGGGGACGTCGGGGGGCTACTATGGCTACACCTTC.